Below, 5 T cell receptor beta chains from the same sample are listed, as sequenced in a study of shared T cell receptors in the human thymus (dated by TCRdb to the early 2020s). Libraries were made using the immunoSEQ multiplex PCR assay. Not all clones reach the TCRdb copy of this immuneACCESS table, which keeps in-frame sequences only. Checked studies attribute under half of the gap to unresolved V genes and leave the rest unexplained. Recorded for this sample are 700,000 or so clones; roughly 85% of them occurred a single time. Jointly, the top ten make up around 0.01% of the sample. These data also formed part of another study, on human thymus T cells.

Sequenced input: thymocytes. These receptors originate from a girl under three years old with a congenital heart defect. Donor details come from another sample of the same person, matched by shared clones.

The V and J genes are TRBV30 and TRBJ1-1; D unresolved. CDR3 size: 15 residues. The germline V and J ends were trimmed by 3 bases and 1 base, with 15 bases remaining between them. Germline V lookup: CDR1 GTSNPN, CDR2 SVGIG (reference sequence). Here the CDR3 DNA reads TGTGCCTGGAGGGAGGAGACACGGCAGAACACTGAAGCTTTCTTT. Its protein is CAWREETRQNTEAFF.

The rearrangement links TRBV5-1 to TRBJ1-2; D may be TRBD1 (6 bases). V was shortened by 1 base and J by 1 base, with 20 bases between the two germline ends. CDR3 length: 18 residues. CDR1 and CDR2 (germline): SGHRS, YFSETQ. In DNA form, the CDR3 reads TGCGCCAGCAGCTTGTACCGGGGGGGCAGGTCCCGTAACTATGGCTACACCTTC. This sequence encodes CASSLYRGGRSRNYGYTF. Drawing the rest from reference TRBV5-1 and TRBJ1-2, the complete variable domain is KAGVTQTPRYLIKTRGQQVTLSCSPISGHRSVSWYQQTPGQGLQFLFEYFSETQRNKGNFPGRFSGRQFSNSRSEMNVSTLELGDSALYLCASSLYRGGRSRNYGYTFGSGTRLTVV.

The chain employs TRBV5-5 and TRBJ1-2; unclear D gene. The germline V gene has CDR1 SGHKS and CDR2 YYEKEE (reference sequence). The CDR3 spans 14 residues. Trimming pared 1 base from V and 4 bases from J, leaving 11 bases between. This chain's CDR3 is CASSLLRVSYGYTF. CDR3 in DNA: TGTGCCAGCAGCTTGTTGCGCGTGAGCTATGGCTACACCTTC.

The chain carries TRBV4-1 and TRBJ1-1, with a weak D call TRBD1 (6 bases). The CDR3 length is 16 residues. The V gene lost 3 bases and the J gene lost 1 base, with 15 bases spanning the gap. CDR1 and CDR2 from the germline V gene are MGHRA and YSYEKL. As DNA, the CDR3 is TGCGCCAGCAGCCAGGCCAGCCACAGGGCGAACACTGAAGCTTTCTTT. This encodes CASSQASHRANTEAFF.

This sequence joins TRBV6-4 and TRBJ1-4; D might be TRBD1 (5 bases). Germline-derived CDR1 and CDR2 are MRHNA and SNTAGT. The CDR3 length is 13 residues. Trimming shortened V by 3 bases and J by 3 bases, and 5 bases separated the two germline ends. This CDR3 reads CASSEQANEKLFF. In nucleotides, the CDR3 is TGTGCCAGCAGTGAACAGGCTAATGAAAAACTGTTTTTT.